A single TCR beta chain is shown here with its context. Germline-derived CDR1 and CDR2 are SGHTA and FQGNSA. The V and J ends lost 2 bases and 7 bases, in that order; junction bases with no gene match: 4. CDR3 length: 14 residues. The data originate from a study of blood T cell repertoires in COVID-19. Study summary: The United States, Italy and Spain provided the acute and convalescent COVID-19 samples.

Authors' methods: Amplification from reference gene primers served as the basis for estimated nucleated cell counts. Sequencing used immunoSEQ multiplex PCR; TCRdb keeps in-frame clones, though not all of them. V and J calls and clone size follow that table, whereas D and trimming were derived from the DNA. The sample lists approximately 230,000 clones, almost 90% occurring once. This TCR was recovered from a man aged 80 or over with acute or convalescent COVID-19. V is TRBV7-2 and J is TRBJ2-1; 8 bases align to TRBD2. The sample comprised peripheral blood. As DNA, the CDR3 is TGTGCCAGCAGCTTAACGGGGGGGCAGAATGAGCAGTTCTTC. This encodes CASSLTGGQNEQFF. Using reference TRBV7-2 and TRBJ2-1 for the parts outside the CDR3, the full variable domain is GAGVSQSPSNKVTEKGKDVELRCDPISGHTALYWYRQSLGQGLEFLIYFQGNSAPDKSGLPSDRFSAERTGGSVSTLTIQRTQQEDSAVYLCASSLTGGQNEQFFGPGTRLTVL.